A single sample is the source of the 15 T cell receptor beta chains below, sequenced in a study of cytomegalovirus exposure and HLA in healthy donors. Primers: 60 Vbeta forward and 13 Jbeta reverse. Only in-frame clones appear in the TCRdb table, and some are missing; sequencing was by immunoSEQ multiplex PCR. The data contain 160,000 or so clones, about four fifths of them singletons. The sample was PBMCs. These receptors were obtained from a young man in good health and CMV-seronegative.

The chain couples TRBV28 to TRBJ2-3; D uncertain. The ends were cut back, 6 bases at V and 3 bases at J, with 7 bases in the middle. The CDR3 is 12 residues long. Germline CDR1 reads MDHEN; CDR2 reads SYDVKM. CDR3 sequence reads: CASSRSTDTQYF. The CDR3 DNA sequence: TGTGCCAGCAGCAGATCGACAGATACGCAGTATTTT.

The chain has TRBV28 and TRBJ1-5; 8 bases are a match to TRBD1. V dropped 10 bases and J dropped 3; count of bases not matched to a gene: 5. The CDR3 consists of 13 residues. The germline gives CDR1 MDHEN, CDR2 SYDVKM. The CDR3 here is CAIRQGINQPQHF. Written as DNA, the CDR3 is TGTGCCATCCGACAGGGGATCAATCAGCCCCAGCATTTT. The whole variable domain, remainder taken from reference TRBV28 and TRBJ1-5, is DVKVTQSSRYLVKRTGEKVFLECVQDMDHENMFWYRQDPGLGLRLIYFSYDVKMKEKGDIPEGYSVSREKKERFSLILESASTNQTSMYLCAIRQGINQPQHFGDGTRLSIL.

This sequence joins TRBV7-8 and TRBJ1-1, with 8 bases matching TRBD1. The CDR3 is made up of 14 amino acids. CDR1 SGHVS and CDR2 FQNEAQ come from the germline V gene. The V segment lost 5 bases and the J segment 6 bases; nucleotides outside the gene matches: 8. CDR3 protein: CASSPRTGWPEAFF. The CDR3 coding sequence is TGTGCCAGCAGCCCCCGGACAGGGTGGCCTGAAGCTTTCTTT.

The rearrangement joins TRBV19 to TRBJ1-4; perhaps TRBD1 as D (6 bases). V was clipped by 7 bases and J by 11 bases, with 29 bases between them. This CDR3 region has 17 residues. CDR1 is LNHDA and CDR2 is SQIVND in the germline V gene (reference sequence). The CDR3 DNA reads TGTGCCAGTATCCCGGGTTCCACCGGGACACCAAGAGGGAAACTGTTTTTT. It codes for CASIPGSTGTPRGKLFF. The full variable domain, with the rest looked up from reference TRBV19 and TRBJ1-4, is DGGITQSPKYLFRKEGQNVTLSCEQNLNHDAMYWYRQDPGQGLRLIYYSQIVNDFQKGDIAEGYSVSREKKESFPLTVTSAQKNPTAFYLCASIPGSTGTPRGKLFFGSGTQLSVL.

The CDR3 reads CASSTTGTNYGYTF. The CDR3 nucleotides are TGTGCCAGTAGTACCACGGGGACTAACTATGGCTACACCTTC. The chain combines TRBV19 with TRBJ1-2; D remains ambiguous. This CDR3 contains 14 residues. CDR1 is LNHDA, CDR2 SQIVND, per germline (reference sequence). V lost 4 bases to trimming and J lost 0 bases, with 9 bases between them.

J is TRBJ2-7 and V is TRBV27, with 9 bases lining up with TRBD1. The CDR3 is 14 residues long. Looked up from germline, CDR1 is MNHEY and CDR2 is SMNVEV (reference sequence). After removal of 2 bases from V and 1 base from J, the junction contained 0 bases not matched to a gene. The CDR3 bases are TGTGCCAGCAGTTTAGGGACAGGGTCCTACGAGCAGTACTTC. Translated, it gives CASSLGTGSYEQYF.

The chain joins TRBV28 to TRBJ1-1, with 7 bases fitting TRBD1. V shed 6 bases, J shed 9 bases, and the junction held 16 bases outside the gene matches. The germline CDR1 and CDR2 sequences are MDHEN and SYDVKM. The CDR3 sequence is 15 residues long. CDR3 DNA: TGTGCCAGCAGGAACTCCGGGACAGCTATTAGTAAAGCTTTCTTT. Its translation is CASRNSGTAISKAFF.

This clone was picked up a small number of times. The genes are TRBV7-2 and TRBJ2-7; TRBD1 aligns across 7 bases. Trimming at V came to 4 bases and at J to 1 base, leaving 4 bases not matched to a gene. The CDR3 covers 14 residues. CDR1 and CDR2 (germline): SGHTA, FQGNSA. In DNA, the CDR3 is TGTGCCAGCAGCTATCGACAGGGATCCTACGAGCAGTACTTC. Encoded protein: CASSYRQGSYEQYF.

J is TRBJ2-7 and V is TRBV30; the D gene is possibly TRBD1 (5 bases). The CDR3 totals 13 residues. V gave up 4 bases and J gave up 2 bases, with 12 bases separating them. CDR1 is GTSNPN and CDR2 is SVGIG in the germline V gene (reference sequence). The CDR3 region is CAWTLGVTYEQYF. CDR3 in DNA: TGTGCCTGGACCCTAGGGGTTACCTACGAGCAGTACTTC.

CDR3 region: CASSPSGDSQPQHF. The CDR3 DNA sequence: TGTGCCAGCAGTCCTTCAGGGGATTCTCAGCCCCAGCATTTT. The V gene is TRBV6-5, the J gene TRBJ1-5; tentatively, D is TRBD1 (6 bases). The CDR3 has 14 residues. Per germline, CDR1 MNHEY and CDR2 SVGAGI. Trimming shortened V by 5 bases and J by 6 bases, and 14 bases separated the two germline ends.

The rearrangement joins TRBV6-5 to TRBJ1-3, with TRBD1 matching over 7 bases. The CDR3 totals 15 residues. Germline-derived CDR1 and CDR2 are MNHEY and SVGAGI. V was clipped by 2 bases and J by 3 bases; unmatched bases: 4. The DNA for the CDR3 is TGTGCCAGCAGTTACGCGGGACAGCTTGGAAACACCATATATTTT. The encoded protein is CASSYAGQLGNTIYF.

The chain uses TRBV9 and TRBJ1-1; TRBD1 agrees at 8 bases. Germline V CDR1 and CDR2: SGDLS, YYNGEE. The V gene end was trimmed by 3 bases and the J gene end by 12 bases; junction bases not matched to a gene: 13. The CDR3 spans 14 residues. CDR3: CASSDPGQVFLSFF. In DNA form, the CDR3 reads TGTGCCAGCAGCGACCCGGGACAGGTATTTTTATCTTTCTTT. Looking up the rest from reference TRBV9 and TRBJ1-1 gives the full variable domain: DSGVTQTPKHLITATGQRVTLRCSPRSGDLSVYWYQQSLDQGLQFLIQYYNGEERAKGNILERFSAQQFPDLHSELNLSSLELGDSALYFCASSDPGQVFLSFFGQGTRLTVV.

The chain carries TRBV4-2 and TRBJ1-3; D is unclear. This CDR3 contains 17 residues. Germline CDR1 reads LGHNA; CDR2 reads YNFKEQ. V was shortened by 0 bases and J by 0 bases, with 12 bases between the two germline ends. CDR3 sequence: CASSQDLGGASGNTIYF. CDR3 coding DNA: TGTGCCAGCAGCCAAGATCTCGGAGGAGCCTCTGGAAACACCATATATTTT.

The chain links TRBV5-4 to TRBJ1-1; 7 nucleotides match TRBD1. The CDR3 is 16 residues long. CDR1 SGHNT and CDR2 YYREEE come from the germline V gene (reference sequence). J was trimmed by 5 bases and V by 3 bases; bases with no gene match: 13. CDR3 protein: CASSSELGQLETEAFF. As DNA, the CDR3 is TGTGCCAGCAGCTCGGAACTGGGACAGCTGGAAACTGAAGCTTTCTTT.

The chain couples TRBV5-8 to TRBJ2-1; 14 bases map to TRBD2. From germline, CDR1 is SGHTS and CDR2 YDEGEE. CDR3 size: 16 residues. J was trimmed by 9 bases and V by 2 bases; bases with no gene match: 7. This chain's CDR3 is CASSFSGTSGRSEQFF. CDR3 bases: TGTGCCAGCAGCTTCTCCGGGACTAGCGGGAGAAGTGAGCAGTTCTTC.